This T cell receptor (beta chain) emerged from a study of blood T cell repertoires in COVID-19. The wider study: T cells, B-cell-depleted T cells, or PBMCs provided the cDNA or gDNA that served as material.

In the original workflow: Counts of nucleated cells, estimated from reference gene primer amplification, were obtained. Repertoires were generated with immunoSEQ multiplex PCR, while TCRdb's copy carries only in-frame clones and drops some. V, J and clone size were drawn from that table, and D and trimming were deduced from the DNA. Counted here are hundreds of thousands of clones, over 75% occurring once; the ten biggest clones make up roughly 1%. The study drew participants aged about 18 to 95 years from some 23 US areas. Recovery meant two consecutive negative NP/OP PCR tests, professional clearance, or resolved symptoms. Germline CDR1 LGHDT, CDR2 YNNKEL (reference sequence). The V end was cut by 0 bases, the J end by 4 bases, with 18 bases between. CDR3 size: 17 residues.

The TCR was taken from a woman in her thirties who had recovered from COVID-19. Sequencing was done on a sample of PBMCs or T cells enriched from blood (not recorded which). The chain links TRBV3-1 (or the pseudogene TRBV3-2) to TRBJ1-1, with a weak D call TRBD1 (5 bases). CDR3 bases: TGTGCCAGCAGCCAAGATCACAGGACCCCCATGGGCACTGAAGCTTTCTTT. This gives the protein CASSQDHRTPMGTEAFF.